These 4 T cell receptor beta chains came from one sample sequenced in a study of T cells in Graves' hyperthyroidism and ophthalmopathy (dated by TCRdb to about 2019). Library generation was performed with multiplex PCR. TCRdb lists the instrument as Illumina HiSeq 2000. The TCR beta CDR3 regions were amplified from the RNA transcripts. For the first round of RT-PCR on the TCR CDR3, the HTBI primer set was used together with the Qiagen OneStep RT-PCR kit. TCRdb itself trimmed the public reads at Q25 with fastp, ran MiXCR and retained productive beta chains. CDR3 protein duplicates are merged, each entry listing the most common genes and DNA. The sample includes hundreds of thousands of distinct CDR3 sequences, with less than 45% observed a single time. Clones ranked in the top ten supply 7% to 7.5% of the sample. Specimen: peripheral blood or thyroid tissue (not recorded which). These receptors all come from an adult man with Graves' disease, either hyperthyroidism or ophthalmopathy (not recorded which).

The CDR3 protein is CSAREGTGWGTNEKLFF. The DNA of the CDR3 is TGCAGTGCTAGAGAGGGTACAGGTTGGGGAACTAATGAAAAACTGTTTTTT. The V and J genes are TRBV20-1 and TRBJ1-4; the D gene is possibly TRBD1 (5 bases). The CDR3 is 17 residues long. Trimming stripped 0 bases from V and 1 base from J, with 15 bases between. The germline CDR1 and CDR2 sequences are DFQATT and SNEGSKA (reference sequence).

Regarding this clonotype: Just one base apart from a much larger clone, this may be a read error. This likely comes from a read error, as the CDR3 has no conserved phenylalanine or tryptophan at its end. The gene calls are TRBV25-1 and TRBJ1-1; 10 bases are shared with TRBD1. The ends lost 5 bases at V and 0 bases at J; junction bases unmatched: 3. CDR1 MGHDK and CDR2 SYGVNS come from the germline V gene. CDR3 size: 15 residues. CDR3 region: CASSRQGAVNTEAFS. The DNA for the CDR3 is TGTGCCAGCAGTCGACAGGGGGCCGTGAACACTGAAGCTTTCTCT.

The chain couples TRBV11-2 to TRBJ1-2, with D perhaps matching TRBD1 (6 bases). The germline V and J ends were trimmed by 11 bases and 2 bases, with 18 bases remaining between them. Germline values: CDR1 SGHAT, CDR2 FQNNGV. CDR3 length equals 14 residues. The CDR3 coding sequence is TGTGCCTGGAGTGTAGGGGGGTTAAACTATGGCTACACCTTC. This encodes CAWSVGGLNYGYTF. Full variable domain (remainder filled in from reference TRBV11-2 and TRBJ1-2): EAGVAQSPRYKIIEKRQSVAFWCNPISGHATLYWYQQILGQGPKLLIQFQNNGVVDDSQLPKDRFSAERLKGVDSTLKIQPAKLEDSAVYLCAWSVGGLNYGYTFGSGTRLTVV.

This chain links TRBV7-9 with TRBJ2-5; 7 nucleotides line up with TRBD1. J lost 5 bases, V lost 1 base, and 4 bases had no gene match. CDR1 is SEHNR and CDR2 is FQNEAQ in the germline V gene (reference sequence). This CDR3 comprises 14 residues. CDR3 bases: TGTGCCAGCAGCTTAGGCACAGGGGTCGAGACCCAGTACTTC. Amino acids: CASSLGTGVETQYF.